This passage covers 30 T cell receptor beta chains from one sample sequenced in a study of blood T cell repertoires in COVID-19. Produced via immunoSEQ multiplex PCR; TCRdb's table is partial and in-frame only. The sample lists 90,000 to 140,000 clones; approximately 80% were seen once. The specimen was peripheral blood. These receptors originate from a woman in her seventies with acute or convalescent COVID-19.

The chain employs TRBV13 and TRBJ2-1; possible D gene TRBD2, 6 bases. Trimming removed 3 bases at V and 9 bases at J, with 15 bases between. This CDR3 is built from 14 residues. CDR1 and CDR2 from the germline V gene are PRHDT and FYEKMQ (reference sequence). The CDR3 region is CASSFGGASGEQFF. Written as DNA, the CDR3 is TGTGCCAGCAGCTTTGGCGGGGCTTCGGGTGAGCAGTTCTTC.

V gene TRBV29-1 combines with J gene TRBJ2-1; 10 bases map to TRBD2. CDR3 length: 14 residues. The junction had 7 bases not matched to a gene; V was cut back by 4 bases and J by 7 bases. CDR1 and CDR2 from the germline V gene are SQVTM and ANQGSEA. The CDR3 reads CSVVVLAGLNEQFF. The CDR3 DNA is TGCAGCGTTGTCGTACTAGCGGGACTGAATGAGCAGTTCTTC.

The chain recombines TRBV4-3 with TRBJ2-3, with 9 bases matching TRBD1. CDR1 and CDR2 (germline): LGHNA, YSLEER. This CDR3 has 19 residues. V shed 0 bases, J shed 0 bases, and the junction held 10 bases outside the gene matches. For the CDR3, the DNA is TGCGCCAGCAGCCAAGATTATGGGGGGACAGGGACTAGCACAGATACGCAGTATTTT. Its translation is CASSQDYGGTGTSTDTQYF.

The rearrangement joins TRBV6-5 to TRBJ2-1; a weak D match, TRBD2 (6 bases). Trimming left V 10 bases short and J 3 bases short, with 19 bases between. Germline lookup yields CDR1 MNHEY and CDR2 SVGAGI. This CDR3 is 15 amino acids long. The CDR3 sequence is CATTQEASDYNEQFF. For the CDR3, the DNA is TGTGCCACCACCCAGGAGGCTAGCGACTACAATGAGCAGTTCTTC.

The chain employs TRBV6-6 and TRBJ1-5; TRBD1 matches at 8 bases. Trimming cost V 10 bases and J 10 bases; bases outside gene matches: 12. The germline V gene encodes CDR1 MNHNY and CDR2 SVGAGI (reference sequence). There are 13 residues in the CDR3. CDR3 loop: CATSTTGVGPQHF. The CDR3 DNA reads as TGTGCCACCTCGACGACAGGGGTGGGACCCCAGCATTTT.

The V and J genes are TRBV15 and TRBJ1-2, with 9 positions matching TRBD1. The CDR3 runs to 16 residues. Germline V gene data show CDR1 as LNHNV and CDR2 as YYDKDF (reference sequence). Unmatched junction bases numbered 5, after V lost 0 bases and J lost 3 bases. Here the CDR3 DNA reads TGTGCCACCAGCAGAGATTTGAGACAGGGGGACTATGGCTACACCTTC. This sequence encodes CATSRDLRQGDYGYTF. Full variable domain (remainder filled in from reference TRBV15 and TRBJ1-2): DAMVIQNPRYQVTQFGKPVTLSCSQTLNHNVMYWYQQKSSQAPKLLFHYYDKDFNNEADTPDNFQSRRPNTSFCFLDIRSPGLGDTAMYLCATSRDLRQGDYGYTFGSGTRLTVV.

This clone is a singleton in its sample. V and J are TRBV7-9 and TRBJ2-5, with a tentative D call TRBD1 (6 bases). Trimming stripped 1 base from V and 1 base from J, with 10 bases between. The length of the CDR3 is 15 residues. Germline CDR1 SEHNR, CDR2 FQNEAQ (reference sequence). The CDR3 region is CASSLEGVRQETQYF. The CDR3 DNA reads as TGTGCCAGCAGCTTAGAGGGGGTCCGCCAAGAGACCCAGTACTTC.

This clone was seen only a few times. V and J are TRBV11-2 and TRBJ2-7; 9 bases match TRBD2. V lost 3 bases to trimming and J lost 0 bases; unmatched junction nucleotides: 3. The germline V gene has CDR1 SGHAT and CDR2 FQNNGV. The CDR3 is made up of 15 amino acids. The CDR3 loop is CASSLASGNSYEQYF. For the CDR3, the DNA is TGTGCCAGCAGCTTGGCTAGCGGGAACTCCTACGAGCAGTACTTC. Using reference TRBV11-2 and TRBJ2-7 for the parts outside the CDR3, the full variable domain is EAGVAQSPRYKIIEKRQSVAFWCNPISGHATLYWYQQILGQGPKLLIQFQNNGVVDDSQLPKDRFSAERLKGVDSTLKIQPAKLEDSAVYLCASSLASGNSYEQYFGPGTRLTVT.

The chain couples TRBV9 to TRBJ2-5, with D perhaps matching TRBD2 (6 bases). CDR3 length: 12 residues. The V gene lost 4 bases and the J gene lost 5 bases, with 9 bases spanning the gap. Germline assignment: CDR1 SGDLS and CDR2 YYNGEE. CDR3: CASSPGGETQYF. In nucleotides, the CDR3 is TGTGCCAGCAGCCCTGGGGGGGAGACCCAGTACTTC.

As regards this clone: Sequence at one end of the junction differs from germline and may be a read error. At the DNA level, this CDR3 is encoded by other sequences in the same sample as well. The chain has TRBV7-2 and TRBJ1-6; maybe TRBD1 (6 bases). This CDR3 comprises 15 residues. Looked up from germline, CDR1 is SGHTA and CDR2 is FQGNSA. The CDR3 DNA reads TGTGCCAGCAGCCTAGCAGGCAGGGGAGATTCACCCCTCCACTTT. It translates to CASSLAGRGDSPLHF.

In nucleotides, the CDR3 is TGTGCCAGCAGTGAATGGGACAGGGGCCTGGTAGGAGAAAAACTGTTTTTT. As protein: CASSEWDRGLVGEKLFF. V usage is TRBV2 and J usage is TRBJ1-4; 10 bases fit TRBD1. V lost 2 bases, J lost 8 bases, and 11 bases stayed unmatched. The CDR3 totals 17 residues. Germline CDR1 and CDR2: SNHLY and FYNNEI.

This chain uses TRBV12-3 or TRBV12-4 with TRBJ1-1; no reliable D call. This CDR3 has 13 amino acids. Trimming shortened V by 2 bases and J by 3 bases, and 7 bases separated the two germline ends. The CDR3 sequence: CASSLSTDTEAFF. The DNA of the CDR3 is TGTGCCAGCAGTTTATCGACTGACACTGAAGCTTTCTTT.

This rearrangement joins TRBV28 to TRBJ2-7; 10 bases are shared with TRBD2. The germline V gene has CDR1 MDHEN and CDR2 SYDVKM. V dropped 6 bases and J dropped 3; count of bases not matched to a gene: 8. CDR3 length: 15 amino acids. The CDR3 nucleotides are TGTGCCAGCAGACCAGCGGGAGGGCCTGTCTACGAGCAGTACTTC. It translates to CASRPAGGPVYEQYF.

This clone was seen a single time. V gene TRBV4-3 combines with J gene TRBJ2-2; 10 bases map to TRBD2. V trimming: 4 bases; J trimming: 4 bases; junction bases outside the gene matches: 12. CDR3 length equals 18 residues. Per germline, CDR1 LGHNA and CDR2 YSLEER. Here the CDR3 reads CASSPTHASGSGTGELFF. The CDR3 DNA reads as TGCGCCAGCAGCCCAACCCACGCTAGCGGGAGTGGCACCGGGGAGCTGTTTTTT.

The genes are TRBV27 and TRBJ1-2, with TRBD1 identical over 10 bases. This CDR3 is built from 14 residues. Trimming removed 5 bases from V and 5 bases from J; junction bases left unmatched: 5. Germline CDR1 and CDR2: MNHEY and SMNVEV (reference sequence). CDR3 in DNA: TGTGCCAGCAGTCCTAGGGGACAGGGGTATGGCTACACCTTC. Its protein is CASSPRGQGYGYTF.

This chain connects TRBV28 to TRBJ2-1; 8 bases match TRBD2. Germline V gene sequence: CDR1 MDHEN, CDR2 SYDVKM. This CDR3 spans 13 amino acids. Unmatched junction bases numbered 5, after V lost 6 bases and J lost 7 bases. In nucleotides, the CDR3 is TGTGCCAGCAGACCTAGCGGGCAGAATGAGCAGTTCTTC. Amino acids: CASRPSGQNEQFF.

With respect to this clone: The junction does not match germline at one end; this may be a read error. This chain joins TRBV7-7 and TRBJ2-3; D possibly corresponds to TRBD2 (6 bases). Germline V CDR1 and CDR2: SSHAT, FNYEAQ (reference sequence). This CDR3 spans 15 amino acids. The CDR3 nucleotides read TGTGCTAGCAGCTCGGGAGAATGGGGCACAGATACGCAGTATTTT. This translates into CASSSGEWGTDTQYF.

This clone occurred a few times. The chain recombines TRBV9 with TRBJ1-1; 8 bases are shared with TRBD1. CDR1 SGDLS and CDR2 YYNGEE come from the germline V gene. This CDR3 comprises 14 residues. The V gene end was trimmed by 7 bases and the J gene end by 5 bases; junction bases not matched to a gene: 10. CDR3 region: CASHAWTGRTEAFF. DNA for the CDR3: TGTGCCAGCCACGCGTGGACAGGGAGGACTGAAGCTTTCTTT.

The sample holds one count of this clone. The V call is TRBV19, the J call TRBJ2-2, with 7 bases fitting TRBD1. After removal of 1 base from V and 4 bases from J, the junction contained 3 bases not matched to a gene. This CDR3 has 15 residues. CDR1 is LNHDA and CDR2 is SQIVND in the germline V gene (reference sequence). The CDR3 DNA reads TGTGCCAGTAGTATAGGGACAGGCCGCACCGGGGAGCTGTTTTTT. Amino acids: CASSIGTGRTGELFF.

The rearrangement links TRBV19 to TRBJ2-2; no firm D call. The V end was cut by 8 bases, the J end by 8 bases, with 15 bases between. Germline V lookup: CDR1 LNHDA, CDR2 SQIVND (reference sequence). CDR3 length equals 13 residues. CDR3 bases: TGTGCCAGTCACCAAAGCACCCCGGGGGAGCTGTTTTTT. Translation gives CASHQSTPGELFF.

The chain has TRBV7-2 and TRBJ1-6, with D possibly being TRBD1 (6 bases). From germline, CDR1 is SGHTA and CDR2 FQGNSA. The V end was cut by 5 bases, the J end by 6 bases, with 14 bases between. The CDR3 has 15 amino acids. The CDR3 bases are TGTGCCAGCAGCCAGGGGTTGGTCGGTAATTCACCCCTCCACTTT. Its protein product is CASSQGLVGNSPLHF.

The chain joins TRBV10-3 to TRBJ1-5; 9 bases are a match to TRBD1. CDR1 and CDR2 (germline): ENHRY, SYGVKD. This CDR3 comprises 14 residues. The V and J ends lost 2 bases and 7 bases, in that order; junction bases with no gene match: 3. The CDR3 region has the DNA TGTGCCATCAGTGAGGGGACAGGGCAACAGCCCCAGCATTTT. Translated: CAISEGTGQQPQHF.

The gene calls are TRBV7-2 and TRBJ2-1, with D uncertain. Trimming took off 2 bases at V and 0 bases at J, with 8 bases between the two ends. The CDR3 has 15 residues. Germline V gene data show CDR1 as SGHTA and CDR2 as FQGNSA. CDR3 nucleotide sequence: TGTGCCAGCAGCTTAAGTCAGTACTCCTACAATGAGCAGTTCTTC. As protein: CASSLSQYSYNEQFF.

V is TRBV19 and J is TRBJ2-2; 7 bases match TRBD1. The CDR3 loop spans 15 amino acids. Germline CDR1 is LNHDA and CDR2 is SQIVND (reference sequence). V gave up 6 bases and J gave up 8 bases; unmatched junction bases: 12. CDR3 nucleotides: TGTGCCAGTAGCCTGGCGCAGGGGGTCGCGGGGGAGCTGTTTTTT. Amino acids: CASSLAQGVAGELFF.

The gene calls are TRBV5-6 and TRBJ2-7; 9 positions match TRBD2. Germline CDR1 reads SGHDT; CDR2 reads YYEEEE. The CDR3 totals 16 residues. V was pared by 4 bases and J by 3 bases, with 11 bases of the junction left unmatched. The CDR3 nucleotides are TGTGCCAGCAGCGCTGAATCTAGCGGGGCCCTCTACGAGCAGTACTTC. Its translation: CASSAESSGALYEQYF. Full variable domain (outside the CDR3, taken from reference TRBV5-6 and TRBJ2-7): DAGVTQSPTHLIKTRGQQVTLRCSPKSGHDTVSWYQQALGQGPQFIFQYYEEEERQRGNFPDRFSGHQFPNYSSELNVNALLLGDSALYLCASSAESSGALYEQYFGPGTRLTVT.

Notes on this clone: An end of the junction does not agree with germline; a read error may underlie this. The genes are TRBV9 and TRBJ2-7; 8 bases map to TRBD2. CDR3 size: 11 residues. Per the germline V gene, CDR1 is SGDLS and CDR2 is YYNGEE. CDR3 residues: CASSGRAGVSF. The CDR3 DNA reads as TGTGCCAGCAGCGGACGAGCGGGAGTAAGCTTC.

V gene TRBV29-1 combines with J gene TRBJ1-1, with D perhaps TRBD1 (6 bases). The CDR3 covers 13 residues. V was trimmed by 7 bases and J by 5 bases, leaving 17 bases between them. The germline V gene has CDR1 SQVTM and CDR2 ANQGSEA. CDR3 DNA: TGCAGCGCTGGGGCAGGGGTGTGGACTGAAGCTTTCTTT. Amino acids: CSAGAGVWTEAFF.

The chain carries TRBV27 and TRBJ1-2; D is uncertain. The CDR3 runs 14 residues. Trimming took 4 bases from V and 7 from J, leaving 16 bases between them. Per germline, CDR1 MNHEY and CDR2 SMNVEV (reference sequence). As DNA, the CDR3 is TGTGCCAGCAGTTCTCCCTCTAGGGAGAGTGGCTACACCTTC. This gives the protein CASSSPSRESGYTF.

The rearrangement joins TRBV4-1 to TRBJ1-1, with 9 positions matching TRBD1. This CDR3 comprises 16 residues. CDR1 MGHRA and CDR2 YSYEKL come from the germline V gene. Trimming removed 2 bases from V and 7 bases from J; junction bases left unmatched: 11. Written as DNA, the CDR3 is TGCGCCAGCAGCCAACAGAGGGTGGGACAGGGAAGTGAAGCTTTCTTT. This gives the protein CASSQQRVGQGSEAFF.

This chain's CDR3 is CASSLGGTGNQETQYF. CDR3 DNA sequence: TGTGCCAGCAGCTTAGGTGGGACAGGGAACCAAGAGACCCAGTACTTC. V usage is TRBV7-9 and J usage is TRBJ2-5; 9 positions match TRBD1. Germline CDR1 SEHNR, CDR2 FQNEAQ (reference sequence). V was pared by 1 base and J by 0 bases, with 3 bases of the junction left unmatched. The CDR3 contains 16 residues.